Sequencing of this TCR beta chain was carried out in a study of monozygotic twins with inflammatory bowel disease. Germline V lookup: CDR1 WSHSY, CDR2 SAAADI. CDR3 size: 13 residues. Via template switching, UMIs carrying a 6-nucleotide sample barcode were introduced. TCRdb re-called the 5' RACE reads and catalogs CDR3 proteins one per entry, DNA excluded. The clone table shows tens of thousands of distinct CDR3 sequences, with the ten largest holding around 7%. The chain carries TRBV10-2 and TRBJ1-5; the TCRdb call, TRBD1, lacks DNA for checking. The TCR originated in a human donor with ulcerative colitis or Crohn's disease, or a healthy co-twin of an affected twin (not recorded which). Sequenced material: blood. This CDR3 is CASRDRGGQPQHF.